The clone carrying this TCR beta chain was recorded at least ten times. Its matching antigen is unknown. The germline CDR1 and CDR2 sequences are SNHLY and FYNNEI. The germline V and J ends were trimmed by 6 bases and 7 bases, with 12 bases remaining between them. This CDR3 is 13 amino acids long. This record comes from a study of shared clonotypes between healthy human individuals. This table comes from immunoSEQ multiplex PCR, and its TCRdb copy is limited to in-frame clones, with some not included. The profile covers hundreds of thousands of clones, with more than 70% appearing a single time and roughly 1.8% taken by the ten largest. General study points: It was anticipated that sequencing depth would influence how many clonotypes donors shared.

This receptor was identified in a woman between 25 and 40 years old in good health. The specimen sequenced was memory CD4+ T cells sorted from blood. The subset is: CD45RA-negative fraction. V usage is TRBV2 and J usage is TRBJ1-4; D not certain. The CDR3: CASRTVRSEKLFF. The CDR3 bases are TGTGCCAGCAGGACGGTTCGGAGTGAAAAACTGTTTTTT.